This TCR beta chain comes out of a study of blood T cell repertoires in COVID-19. About the study: The samples span acute and convalescent COVID-19 from the United States, Italy and Spain. PBMCs, B-cell-depleted T cells, or T cells provided the cDNA or gDNA that made up the material.

As processed by the authors: Amplification with reference gene primers provided the estimates of nucleated cell counts. The assay was immunoSEQ multiplex PCR, and TCRdb's table has in-frame clones only and misses some. V, J and clone size were drawn from that table, and D and trimming were deduced from the DNA. The table lists 25,000 to 35,000 clones, about 86% of them singletons, with about a quarter in the top ten. This TCR was sampled from a human donor with active COVID-19. The donor label of this sample is uncertain. The specimen sequenced was peripheral blood.

For the CDR3, the DNA is TGCGCCAGCAGCCAACGTCCGACAGGGGGCAACGTGGATACGCAGTATTTT. Translated: CASSQRPTGGNVDTQYF. The genes are TRBV5-1 and TRBJ2-3, with 10 bases that match TRBD1. The J segment lost 6 bases and the V segment lost 4 bases, leaving 14 bases of the junction unmatched. The CDR3 spans 17 residues. Germline values: CDR1 SGHRS, CDR2 YFSETQ.